Listed below are T cell receptor beta chains from one sample, sequenced in a study of T-cell memory formation after mild COVID-19. TCRdb used MiXCR to reprocess the 5' RACE reads, holding one entry per CDR3 protein. There are 200,000 or so distinct CDR3 sequences in the sample; about a sixth occur only once, and just over 2% lies in the top ten. Sequencing was carried out using PBMCs or a T cell subset sorted from them (not recorded which). All receptors come from an adult woman who had mild COVID-19 (a few samples of this study predate the infection). Cell type and time point are not known. CDR3s include the opening cysteine and the closing phenylalanine or tryptophan. The order of the fields is CDR3 DNA, CDR3 protein, V gene, J gene, D gene, clone size. D genes are given only for firm matches. Part of the rows lack a size; the others show once, few, many or a class for expanded clones.

cdr3_nt: TGTGCCAGCAGTTACTCGATGGTGAGGGGGCTGTACGAGCAGTACTTC
cdr3_aa: CASSYSMVRGLYEQYF
v_call: TRBV6-5
j_call: TRBJ2-7
d_call: TRBD1
clone_size: many

cdr3_nt: TGTGCCAGCAGCTTATTCCCACTCAGCGGGGAGCTGTTTTTT
cdr3_aa: CASSLFPLSGELFF
v_call: TRBV7-2
j_call: TRBJ2-2
d_call: NA
clone_size: few

cdr3_nt: TGCAGCGTTGAAGGACCGGGACAGACCTACGAGCAGTACTTC
cdr3_aa: CSVEGPGQTYEQYF
v_call: TRBV29-1
j_call: TRBJ2-7
d_call: TRBD1
clone_size: NA

cdr3_nt: TGCAGTGCTGATACGGGGGGGAGGAATGAGCAGTTCTTC
cdr3_aa: CSADTGGRNEQFF
v_call: TRBV20-1
j_call: TRBJ2-1
d_call: TRBD2
clone_size: NA

cdr3_nt: TGTGCCAGCAGCTTAGGCGGGAGGGGAGAGCAGTTCTTC
cdr3_aa: CASSLGGRGEQFF
v_call: TRBV7-9
j_call: TRBJ2-1
d_call: TRBD2
clone_size: few

cdr3_nt: TGTGCCATCAGCGCTACTAGCGTCGAGACCCAGTACTTC
cdr3_aa: CAISATSVETQYF
v_call: TRBV10-3
j_call: TRBJ2-5
d_call: TRBD2
clone_size: NA

cdr3_nt: TGTGCCAGCACCCTATCCAGGGTATCTTTGAATGAGCAGTTCTTC
cdr3_aa: CASTLSRVSLNEQFF
v_call: TRBV7-8
j_call: TRBJ2-1
d_call: NA
clone_size: few

cdr3_nt: TGTGCCAGCTCCGAAAACGGGGGCGCATACTATGGCTACACCTTC
cdr3_aa: CASSENGGAYYGYTF
v_call: TRBV18
j_call: TRBJ1-2
d_call: NA
clone_size: NA

cdr3_nt: TGTGCCAGCAGCTTAGCTATACTAGCGACCCACGAGCAGTACTTC
cdr3_aa: CASSLAILATHEQYF
v_call: TRBV7-2
j_call: TRBJ2-7
d_call: TRBD2
clone_size: NA

cdr3_nt: TGTGCCAGCTCCCCGGACAGGGTCCGCCAAGAGACCCAGTACTTC
cdr3_aa: CASSPDRVRQETQYF
v_call: TRBV18
j_call: TRBJ2-5
d_call: TRBD1
clone_size: NA

cdr3_nt: TGTGCCAGCAGCGTCAACTCAGGGAATCTGGCGGGGGGCGAGCAGTACTTC
cdr3_aa: CASSVNSGNLAGGEQYF
v_call: TRBV9
j_call: TRBJ2-7
d_call: TRBD2
clone_size: NA

cdr3_nt: TGTGCCAGCAGCGAAGGACGGCAGAGGGAAAAACTGTTTTTT
cdr3_aa: CASSEGRQREKLFF
v_call: TRBV14
j_call: TRBJ1-4
d_call: NA
clone_size: NA

cdr3_nt: TGTGCCAGCAGCCAAGATAGGGAGCCTACGCAGTATTTT
cdr3_aa: CASSQDREPTQYF
v_call: TRBV4-2
j_call: TRBJ2-3
d_call: NA
clone_size: few

cdr3_nt: TGCAGTGCTAGGGGCCCGGGGCGGTACGAGCAGTACTTC
cdr3_aa: CSARGPGRYEQYF
v_call: TRBV20-1
j_call: TRBJ2-7
d_call: NA
clone_size: few

cdr3_nt: TGTGCCAGCCTCGTCCAGCTCTATAGCAATCAGCCCCAGCATTTT
cdr3_aa: CASLVQLYSNQPQHF
v_call: TRBV6-1
j_call: TRBJ1-5
d_call: NA
clone_size: NA

cdr3_nt: TGCAGTGCCCAACAGGGGGCCCACGAGCAGTACTTC
cdr3_aa: CSAQQGAHEQYF
v_call: TRBV20-1
j_call: TRBJ2-7
d_call: TRBD1
clone_size: few

cdr3_nt: TGTGCCAGCAGTCCGGAGGGTAACTATGGCTACACCTTC
cdr3_aa: CASSPEGNYGYTF
v_call: TRBV27
j_call: TRBJ1-2
d_call: NA
clone_size: few

cdr3_nt: TGTGCCAGCAGCTTCGAGACTACACATGGCTACACCTTC
cdr3_aa: CASSFETTHGYTF
v_call: TRBV7-7
j_call: TRBJ1-2
d_call: NA
clone_size: NA

cdr3_nt: TGTGCCAGCAGCCACACAGGGACAGACAGGGGCACTGAAGCTTTCTTT
cdr3_aa: CASSHTGTDRGTEAFF
v_call: TRBV3-1
j_call: TRBJ1-1
d_call: TRBD1
clone_size: NA

cdr3_nt: TGCAGTGCTAGAGGCCCGCTCCGGGAGAACGAGCAGTACTTC
cdr3_aa: CSARGPLRENEQYF
v_call: TRBV20-1
j_call: TRBJ2-7
d_call: NA
clone_size: many

cdr3_nt: TGTGCCAGCAGCCCCGGTGGGGGGTCGACTGAAGCTTTCTTT
cdr3_aa: CASSPGGGSTEAFF
v_call: TRBV7-2
j_call: TRBJ1-1
d_call: NA
clone_size: NA

cdr3_nt: TGTGCCAGCAGCTTACAGGGACAGATAACCTACGAGCAGTACTTC
cdr3_aa: CASSLQGQITYEQYF
v_call: TRBV11-2
j_call: TRBJ2-7
d_call: TRBD1
clone_size: few

cdr3_nt: TGTGCCAGTAGCTCTTATCCCCGACAGGGTGGAACCGGGGAGCTGTTTTTT
cdr3_aa: CASSSYPRQGGTGELFF
v_call: TRBV19
j_call: TRBJ2-2
d_call: TRBD1
clone_size: few

cdr3_nt: TGCGCCAGCAGACCCCTTGGGGCCTCTCTTCCCTATGGCTACACCTTC
cdr3_aa: CASRPLGASLPYGYTF
v_call: TRBV5-1
j_call: TRBJ1-2
d_call: NA
clone_size: NA

cdr3_nt: TGCGCCAGCAGCCCAGCCGGGACAGGGATGGCGAGCTCCTACGAGCAGTACTTC
cdr3_aa: CASSPAGTGMASSYEQYF
v_call: TRBV5-1
j_call: TRBJ2-7
d_call: TRBD1
clone_size: NA

cdr3_nt: TGCAGCGTTGTGAGGACAGAAGAGACCCAGTACTTC
cdr3_aa: CSVVRTEETQYF
v_call: TRBV29-1
j_call: TRBJ2-5
d_call: NA
clone_size: few

cdr3_nt: TGTGCCAGCTCACCACTATTAACAGAGCATTACGAGCAGTACTTC
cdr3_aa: CASSPLLTEHYEQYF
v_call: TRBV18
j_call: TRBJ2-7
d_call: NA
clone_size: NA

cdr3_nt: TGTGCCAGCAGGCCCACCGGGAGCGGAGAGACCCAGTACTTC
cdr3_aa: CASRPTGSGETQYF
v_call: TRBV7-9
j_call: TRBJ2-5
d_call: NA
clone_size: NA

cdr3_nt: TGTGCCAGCAGCTTAGCGGGTGTTGGGGGGGCGGAAGAGCAGTACTTC
cdr3_aa: CASSLAGVGGAEEQYF
v_call: TRBV7-6
j_call: TRBJ2-7
d_call: NA
clone_size: NA

cdr3_nt: TGTGCCAGCAGCGTGGGGAGACTAGCGGGAGGAGAGACCCAGTACTTC
cdr3_aa: CASSVGRLAGGETQYF
v_call: TRBV7-2
j_call: TRBJ2-5
d_call: TRBD2
clone_size: few

cdr3_nt: TGTGCCAGCTCACTAACAGGGTTGAAAGATACGCAGTATTTT
cdr3_aa: CASSLTGLKDTQYF
v_call: TRBV18
j_call: TRBJ2-3
d_call: NA
clone_size: NA

cdr3_nt: TGTGCCAGCAGTGACTCGTTGGTGACTGAGCAGTTCTTC
cdr3_aa: CASSDSLVTEQFF
v_call: TRBV6-4
j_call: TRBJ2-1
d_call: NA
clone_size: NA

cdr3_nt: TGTGCCATCGGGACTACCGGATATAGCAATCAGCCCCAGCATTTT
cdr3_aa: CAIGTTGYSNQPQHF
v_call: TRBV6-6
j_call: TRBJ1-5
d_call: NA
clone_size: few

cdr3_nt: TGCAGCGTCCCAACCCCGCCTCTGGAGACCCAGTACTTC
cdr3_aa: CSVPTPPLETQYF
v_call: TRBV29-1
j_call: TRBJ2-5
d_call: NA
clone_size: NA

cdr3_nt: TGTGCCACCAGCAGACGTAACAGGGGTGGCAATCAGCCCCAGCATTTT
cdr3_aa: CATSRRNRGGNQPQHF
v_call: TRBV15
j_call: TRBJ1-5
d_call: TRBD1
clone_size: NA

cdr3_nt: TGTGCCAGCAGCTTAAGGCAGGGACCTGAAGCTTTCTTT
cdr3_aa: CASSLRQGPEAFF
v_call: TRBV7-8
j_call: TRBJ1-1
d_call: NA
clone_size: NA

cdr3_nt: TGCGCCAGCAGCCTAAACTGGGCCACTGAAGCTTTCTTT
cdr3_aa: CASSLNWATEAFF
v_call: TRBV5-1
j_call: TRBJ1-1
d_call: NA
clone_size: few

cdr3_nt: TGTGCCAGCAGGCCCCACACGGCTTCACCCCTCCACTTT
cdr3_aa: CASRPHTASPLHF
v_call: TRBV6-1
j_call: TRBJ1-6
d_call: NA
clone_size: few